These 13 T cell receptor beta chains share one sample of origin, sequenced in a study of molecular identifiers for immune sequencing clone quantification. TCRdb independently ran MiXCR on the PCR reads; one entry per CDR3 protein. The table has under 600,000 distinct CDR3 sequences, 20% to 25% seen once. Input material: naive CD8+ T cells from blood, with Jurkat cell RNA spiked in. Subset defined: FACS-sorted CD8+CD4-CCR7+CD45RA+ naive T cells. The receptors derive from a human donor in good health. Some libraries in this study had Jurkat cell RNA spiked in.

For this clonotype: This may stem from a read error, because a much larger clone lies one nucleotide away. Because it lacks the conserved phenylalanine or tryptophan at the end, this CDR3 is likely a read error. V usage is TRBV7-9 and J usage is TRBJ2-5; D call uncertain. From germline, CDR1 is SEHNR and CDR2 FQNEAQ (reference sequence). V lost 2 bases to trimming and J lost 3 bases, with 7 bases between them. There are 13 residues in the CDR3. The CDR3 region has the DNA TGTGCCAGCAGCTTACGACTTGAAGAGACCCAGTACTCC. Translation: CASSLRLEETQYS.

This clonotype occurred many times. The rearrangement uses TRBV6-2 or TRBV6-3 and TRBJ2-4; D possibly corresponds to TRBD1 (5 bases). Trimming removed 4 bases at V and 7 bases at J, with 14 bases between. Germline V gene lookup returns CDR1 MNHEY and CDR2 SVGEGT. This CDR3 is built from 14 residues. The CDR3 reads CASSLSNRMNIQYF. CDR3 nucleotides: TGTGCCAGCAGTTTGTCTAACAGGATGAACATTCAGTACTTC.

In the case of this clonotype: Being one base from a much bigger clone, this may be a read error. The CDR3 DNA is TGTGCCAGCAGTGACCTGGGACAGAGACTCTCGAACACTGAAGTTTTCTTT. Its translation is CASSDLGQRLSNTEVFF. The chain couples TRBV6-4 to TRBJ1-1; 7 bases agree with TRBD1. Looked up from germline, CDR1 is MRHNA and CDR2 is SNTAGT. This CDR3 spans 17 amino acids.

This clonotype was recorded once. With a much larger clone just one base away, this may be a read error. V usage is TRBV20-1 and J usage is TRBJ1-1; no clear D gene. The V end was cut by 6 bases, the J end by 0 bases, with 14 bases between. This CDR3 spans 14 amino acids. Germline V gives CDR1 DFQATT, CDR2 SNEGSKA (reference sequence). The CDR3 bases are TGCAGTGCAGACACCGAGAAATTGAACACTGAAGCTTTCTTT. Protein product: CSADTEKLNTEAFF.

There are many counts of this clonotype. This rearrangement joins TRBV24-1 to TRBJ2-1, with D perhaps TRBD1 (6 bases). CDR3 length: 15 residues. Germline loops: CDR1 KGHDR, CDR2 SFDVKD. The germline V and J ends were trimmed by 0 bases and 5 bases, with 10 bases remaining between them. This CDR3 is CATSDLQGTHNEQFF. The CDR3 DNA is TGTGCCACCAGTGATTTGCAGGGGACCCACAATGAGCAGTTCTTC.

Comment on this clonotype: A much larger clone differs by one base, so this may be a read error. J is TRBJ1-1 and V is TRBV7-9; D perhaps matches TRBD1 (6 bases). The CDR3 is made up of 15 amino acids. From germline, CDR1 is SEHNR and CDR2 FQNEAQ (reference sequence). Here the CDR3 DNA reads TGTACCAGCAGCTTAGAGAACAGGGTTGGGACTGAAGCTTTCTTT. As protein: CTSSLENRVGTEAFF.

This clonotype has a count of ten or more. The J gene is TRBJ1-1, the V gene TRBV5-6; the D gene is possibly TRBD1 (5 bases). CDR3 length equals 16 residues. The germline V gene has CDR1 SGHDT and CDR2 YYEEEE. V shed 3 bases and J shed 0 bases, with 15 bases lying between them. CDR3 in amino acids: CASSYAPGLVNTEAFF. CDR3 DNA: TGTGCCAGCAGCTATGCTCCGGGACTGGTGAACACTGAAGCTTTCTTT.

The CDR3, as DNA: TGTGCCAGCAGTTACCCGGGACAGGGAATTTCTGAAGCTTTCTTT. Translation gives CASSYPGQGISEAFF. The chain employs TRBV6-2 or TRBV6-3 and TRBJ1-1; 9 positions agree with TRBD1. Germline CDR1 and CDR2: MNHEY and SVGEGT. Germline trimming cut 2 bases from V and 6 bases from J; bases unmatched to any gene: 7. This CDR3 contains 15 residues.

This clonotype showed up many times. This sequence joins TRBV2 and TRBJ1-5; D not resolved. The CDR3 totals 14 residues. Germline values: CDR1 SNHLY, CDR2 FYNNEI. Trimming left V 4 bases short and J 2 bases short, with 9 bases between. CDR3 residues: CASSAGNGNQPQHF. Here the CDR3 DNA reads TGTGCCAGCAGTGCAGGAAACGGCAATCAGCCCCAGCATTTT. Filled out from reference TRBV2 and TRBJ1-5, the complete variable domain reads EPEVTQTPSHQVTQMGQEVILRCVPISNHLYFYWYRQILGQKVEFLVSFYNNEISEKSEIFDDQFSVERPDGSNFTLKIRSTKLEDSAMYFCASSAGNGNQPQHFGDGTRLSIL.

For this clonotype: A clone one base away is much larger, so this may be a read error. The CDR3 loop reads CAGSFGHTNTEAFF. The CDR3 nucleotides read TGCGCCGGCAGCTTTGGACATACGAACACTGAAGCTTTCTTT. This chain links TRBV5-1 with TRBJ1-1; a possible D gene is TRBD1 (5 bases). CDR1 SGHRS and CDR2 YFSETQ come from the germline V gene. This CDR3 is built from 14 residues.

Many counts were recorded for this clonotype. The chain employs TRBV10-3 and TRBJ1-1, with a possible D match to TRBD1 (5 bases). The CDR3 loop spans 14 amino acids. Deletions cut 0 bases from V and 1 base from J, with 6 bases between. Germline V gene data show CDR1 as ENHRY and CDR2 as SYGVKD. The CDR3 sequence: CAISESGANTEAFF. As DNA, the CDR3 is TGTGCCATCAGTGAGTCTGGGGCGAACACTGAAGCTTTCTTT.

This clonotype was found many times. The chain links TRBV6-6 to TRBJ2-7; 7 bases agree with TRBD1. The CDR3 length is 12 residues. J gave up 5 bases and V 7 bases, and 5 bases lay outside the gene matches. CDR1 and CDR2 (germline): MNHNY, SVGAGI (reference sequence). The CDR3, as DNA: TGTGCCAGCAAGTTAACAGGGGACGAGCAGTACTTC. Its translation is CASKLTGDEQYF.

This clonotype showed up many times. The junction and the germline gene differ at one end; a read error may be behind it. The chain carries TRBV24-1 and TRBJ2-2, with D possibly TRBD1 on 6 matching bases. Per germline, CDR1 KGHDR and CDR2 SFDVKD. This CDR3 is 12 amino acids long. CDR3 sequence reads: CASRGSTGELFF. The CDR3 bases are TGTGCCTCCAGGGGTAGCACCGGGGAGCTGTTTTTT.